This T cell receptor (beta chain) was captured in a study of cytomegalovirus exposure and HLA in healthy donors. Germline CDR1 is SNHLY and CDR2 is FYNNEI. Trimming took 3 bases from V and 0 from J, leaving 9 bases between them. This CDR3 is built from 15 residues. Repertoires were generated with immunoSEQ multiplex PCR, while TCRdb's copy carries only in-frame clones and drops some. The table lists approximately 220,000 clones, around 87% of them singletons. The sample was PBMCs. The TCR sequence derives from a man aged 18 to 30 in good health and CMV-seronegative. This sequence joins TRBV2 and TRBJ1-3; D remains unclear. CDR3 nucleotides: TGTGCCAGCAGTGACGTCAGATCCTCTGGAAACACCATATATTTT. It translates to CASSDVRSSGNTIYF.